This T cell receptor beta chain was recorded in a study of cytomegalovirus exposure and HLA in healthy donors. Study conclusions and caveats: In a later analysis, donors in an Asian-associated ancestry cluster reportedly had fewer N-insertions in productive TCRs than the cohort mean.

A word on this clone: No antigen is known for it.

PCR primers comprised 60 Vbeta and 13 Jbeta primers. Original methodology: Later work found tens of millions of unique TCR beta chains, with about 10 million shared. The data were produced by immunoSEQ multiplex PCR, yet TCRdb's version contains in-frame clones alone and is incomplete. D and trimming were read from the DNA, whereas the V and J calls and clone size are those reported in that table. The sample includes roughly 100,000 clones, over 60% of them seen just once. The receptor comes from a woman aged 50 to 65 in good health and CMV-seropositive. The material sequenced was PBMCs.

CDR3: CASSLGGGMNTEAFF. The CDR3 region has the DNA TGTGCCAGCAGTCTCGGGGGGGGAATGAACACTGAAGCTTTCTTT. The V call is TRBV6-5, the J call TRBJ1-1, with D maybe TRBD1 (5 bases). Germline V gene data show CDR1 as MNHEY and CDR2 as SVGAGI. The V gene lost 5 bases and the J gene lost 0 bases, with 13 bases spanning the gap. The CDR3 spans 15 residues.